This note documents a single T cell receptor (beta chain) sequence. Its antigen is not identified. Germline assignment: CDR1 SGHDN and CDR2 FVKESK. After removal of 1 base from V and 2 bases from J, the junction contained 5 bases not matched to a gene. CDR3 length: 16 amino acids. Sequenced by immunoSEQ multiplex PCR; TCRdb stores in-frame clones only, minus some. The table lists about 280,000 clones, approximately 90% of them singletons, with over 0.85% in the top ten. The sample is drawn from a study of cytomegalovirus exposure and HLA in healthy donors. Study summary: It was reported in a later analysis that the 100 to 150 validation repertoires used the same platform as the approximately 670 first-cohort repertoires.

Regarding the study as a whole: Rarity marked most TCR sequences, yet some public TCRs occurred in many donors. Overall, around 160 TCR beta chains were annotated as cytomegalovirus-associated.

The clonotype originates from a woman younger than 30 in good health and CMV-seronegative. Sequencing used PBMCs. The chain uses TRBV14 and TRBJ2-5, with 9 bases identical to TRBD2. DNA for the CDR3: TGTGCCAGCAGCCAAGTGCTAGCGGGGACTCAAGAGACCCAGTACTTC. Amino acid sequence: CASSQVLAGTQETQYF.